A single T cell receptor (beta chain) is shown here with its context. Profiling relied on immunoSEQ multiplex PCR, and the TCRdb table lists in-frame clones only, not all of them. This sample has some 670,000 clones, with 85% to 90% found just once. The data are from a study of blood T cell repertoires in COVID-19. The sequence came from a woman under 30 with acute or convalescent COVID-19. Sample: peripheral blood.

CDR3 sequence reads: CASSYSGRTEGYTF. The CDR3 bases are TGTGCCAGCAGTTACTCGGGCAGGACTGAAGGCTACACCTTC. This sequence joins TRBV6-2 or TRBV6-3 and TRBJ1-2; no firm D call. Trimming removed 0 bases from V and 8 bases from J, with 13 bases in between. The CDR3 is made up of 14 amino acids. Germline V gives CDR1 MNHEY, CDR2 SVGEGT.